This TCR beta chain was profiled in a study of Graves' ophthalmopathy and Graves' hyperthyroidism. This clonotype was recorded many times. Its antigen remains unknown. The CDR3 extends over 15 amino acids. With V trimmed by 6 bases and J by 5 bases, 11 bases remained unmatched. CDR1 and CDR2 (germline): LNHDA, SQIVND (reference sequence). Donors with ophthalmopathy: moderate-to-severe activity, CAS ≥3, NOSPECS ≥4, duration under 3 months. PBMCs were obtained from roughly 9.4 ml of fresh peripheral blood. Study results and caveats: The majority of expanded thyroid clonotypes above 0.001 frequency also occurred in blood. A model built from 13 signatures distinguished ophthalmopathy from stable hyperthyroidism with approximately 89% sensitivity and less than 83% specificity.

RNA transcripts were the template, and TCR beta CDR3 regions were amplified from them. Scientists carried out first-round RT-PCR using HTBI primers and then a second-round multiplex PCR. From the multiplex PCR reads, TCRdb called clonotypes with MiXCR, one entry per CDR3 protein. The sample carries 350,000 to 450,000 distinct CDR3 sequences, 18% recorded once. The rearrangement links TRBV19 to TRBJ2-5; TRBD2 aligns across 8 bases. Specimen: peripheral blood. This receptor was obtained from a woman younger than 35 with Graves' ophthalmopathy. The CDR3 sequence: CASSPPGGGPETQYF. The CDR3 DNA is TGTGCCAGTAGCCCACCGGGGGGGGGGCCTGAGACCCAGTACTTC.